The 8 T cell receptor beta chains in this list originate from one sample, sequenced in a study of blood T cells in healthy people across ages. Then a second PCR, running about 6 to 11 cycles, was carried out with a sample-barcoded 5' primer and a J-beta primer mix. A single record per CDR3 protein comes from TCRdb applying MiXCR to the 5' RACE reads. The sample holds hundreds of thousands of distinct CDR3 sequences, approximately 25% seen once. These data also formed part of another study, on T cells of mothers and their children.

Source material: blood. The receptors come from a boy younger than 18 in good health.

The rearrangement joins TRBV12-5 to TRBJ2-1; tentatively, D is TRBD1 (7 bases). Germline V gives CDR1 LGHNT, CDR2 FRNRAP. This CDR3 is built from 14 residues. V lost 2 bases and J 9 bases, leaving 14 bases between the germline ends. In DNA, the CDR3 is TGTGCTAGTGGTTTGAGGGGGCTGGGAGGTGAGCAGTTCTTC. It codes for CASGLRGLGGEQFF.

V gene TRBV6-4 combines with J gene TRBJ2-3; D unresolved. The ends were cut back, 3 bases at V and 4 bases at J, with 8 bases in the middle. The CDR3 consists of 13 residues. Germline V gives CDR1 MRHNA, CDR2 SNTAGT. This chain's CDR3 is CASSESPSDTQYF. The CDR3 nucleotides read TGTGCCAGCAGTGAGTCGCCCTCAGATACGCAGTATTTT.

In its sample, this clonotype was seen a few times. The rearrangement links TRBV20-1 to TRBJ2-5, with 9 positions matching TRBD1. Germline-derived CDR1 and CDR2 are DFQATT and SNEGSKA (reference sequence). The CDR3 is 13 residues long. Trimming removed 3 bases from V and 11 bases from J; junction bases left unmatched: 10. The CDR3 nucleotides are TGCAGTGCTAGGCCGGGACAGGGTCGGGAGCAGTACTTC. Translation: CSARPGQGREQYF.

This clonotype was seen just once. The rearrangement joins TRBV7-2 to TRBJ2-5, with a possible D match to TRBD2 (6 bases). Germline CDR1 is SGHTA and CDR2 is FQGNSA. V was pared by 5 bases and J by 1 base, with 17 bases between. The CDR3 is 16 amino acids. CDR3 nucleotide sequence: TGTGCCAGCAGCCGCCCCGGAGCGGGTCGCCAAGAGACCCAGTACTTC. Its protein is CASSRPGAGRQETQYF. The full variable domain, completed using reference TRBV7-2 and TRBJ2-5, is GAGVSQSPSNKVTEKGKDVELRCDPISGHTALYWYRQSLGQGLEFLIYFQGNSAPDKSGLPSDRFSAERTGGSVSTLTIQRTQQEDSAVYLCASSRPGAGRQETQYFGPGTRLLVL.

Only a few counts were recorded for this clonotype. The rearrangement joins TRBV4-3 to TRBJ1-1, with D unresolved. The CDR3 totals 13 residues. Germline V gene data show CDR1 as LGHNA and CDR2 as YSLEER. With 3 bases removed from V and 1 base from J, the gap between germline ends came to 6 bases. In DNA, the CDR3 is TGCGCCAGCAGCCATGTGACGAACACTGAAGCTTTCTTT. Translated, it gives CASSHVTNTEAFF.

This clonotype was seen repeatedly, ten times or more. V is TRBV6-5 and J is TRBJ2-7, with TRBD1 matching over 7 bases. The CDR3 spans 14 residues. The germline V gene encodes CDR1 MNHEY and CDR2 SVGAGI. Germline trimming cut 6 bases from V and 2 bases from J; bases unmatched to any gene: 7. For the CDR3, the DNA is TGTGCCAGCAGGCCTACAGGGGCCCCCTACGAGCAGTACTTC. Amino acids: CASRPTGAPYEQYF.

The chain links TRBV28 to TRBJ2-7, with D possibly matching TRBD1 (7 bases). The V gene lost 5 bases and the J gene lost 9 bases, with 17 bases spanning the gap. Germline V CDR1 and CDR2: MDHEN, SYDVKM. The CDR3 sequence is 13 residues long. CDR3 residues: CASSPQGGPRQYF. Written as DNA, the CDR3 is TGTGCCAGCAGTCCTCAGGGGGGTCCCAGGCAGTACTTC. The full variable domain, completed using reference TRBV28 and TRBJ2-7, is DVKVTQSSRYLVKRTGEKVFLECVQDMDHENMFWYRQDPGLGLRLIYFSYDVKMKEKGDIPEGYSVSREKKERFSLILESASTNQTSMYLCASSPQGGPRQYFGPGTRLTVT.

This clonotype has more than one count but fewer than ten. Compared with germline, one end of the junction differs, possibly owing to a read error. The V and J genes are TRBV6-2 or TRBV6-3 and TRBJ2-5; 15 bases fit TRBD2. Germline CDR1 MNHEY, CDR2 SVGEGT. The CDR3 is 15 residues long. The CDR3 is CACRTSGGAGETQYF. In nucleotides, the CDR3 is TGTGCCTGCAGGACTAGCGGGGGGGCAGGAGAGACCCAGTACTTC.